This TCR beta chain came from a study of blood T cell repertoires in COVID-19. Study-level information: COVID-19 samples collected from the United States, Italy and Spain covered acute and convalescent phases. T cells, B-cell-depleted T cells, or PBMCs supplied cDNA or gDNA.

Study processing details: Cell counts per sample came from amplifying reference gene primers. Only in-frame clones appear in the TCRdb table, and some are missing; sequencing was by immunoSEQ multiplex PCR. Clone size and V and J calls were adopted from that table, with D and trimming inferred from the DNA. The sample holds roughly 220,000 clones, roughly four fifths seen once. Patients from Seattle were sampled longitudinally, starting during active infection. The clonotype originates from a woman at least 80 years old with COVID-19, enrolled during active disease. The specimen sequenced was peripheral blood.

In DNA, the CDR3 is TGTGCCAGCAGTTACCAGGGACAGGGGGATTACGAGCAGTACTTC. Encoded protein: CASSYQGQGDYEQYF. J is TRBJ2-7 and V is TRBV28, with TRBD1 matching 11 bases. With 4 bases clipped from V and 4 bases from J, the junction kept 6 bases outside the gene matches. Germline V gene lookup returns CDR1 MDHEN and CDR2 SYDVKM. The CDR3 extends over 15 amino acids.